Each of the 18 T cell receptor beta chains below was sequenced from the same sample in a study of Ad26.COV2.S vaccination and SARS-CoV-2 variants. The treatment here: around 19 received Ad26.COV2.S at low or high dose, single or two shots; a few received placebo; per-sample allocation not given. Samples analyzed were those drawn on day 63 after the first vaccine or placebo injection. Assay: immunoSEQ multiplex PCR; the TCRdb copy retains only in-frame clones and omits some. The sample holds roughly 320,000 clones, around nine tenths seen once. Material: peripheral blood, obtained in a trial of Ad26.COV2.S vaccine versus placebo. The receptor source for this set is a person between 18 and 59 years old who received the Ad26.COV2.S COVID-19 vaccine or a placebo.

The chain uses TRBV4-1 and TRBJ2-1; D might be TRBD2 (6 bases). This CDR3 has 18 residues. V lost 1 base and J 7 bases, leaving 23 bases between the germline ends. Germline CDR1 is MGHRA and CDR2 is YSYEKL. The CDR3 DNA reads as TGCGCCAGCAGCCAAGGGTCGGAACGGGGGTCTACGGAGAATGAGCAGTTCTTC. Protein: CASSQGSERGSTENEQFF.

Details on this clone: The DNA is omitted, as the CDR3 cannot be located on it reliably, and the CDR3 follows TCRdb's listing. The chain employs TRBV12-5 and TRBJ2-4; the table's D call, TRBD2, has no DNA check behind it. The CDR3 has 13 amino acids, counting both end residues. Germline CDR1 reads LGHNT; CDR2 reads FRNRAP. CDR3 sequence: CASGLVGFGASGF.

This chain joins TRBV21-1 and TRBJ2-5. TRBV21-1 is reported as a pseudogene. This CDR3 is 17 amino acids long. CDR3 amino acids: CASSKRGLRGCQETQYF. CDR3 coding DNA: TGTGCCAGCAGCAAACGGGGTTTGAGGGGTTGCCAAGAGACCCAGTACTTC.

This rearrangement joins TRBV6-1 to TRBJ1-2; D not resolved. The CDR3 has 11 residues. From germline, CDR1 is MNHNS and CDR2 SASEGT. V shed 2 bases and J shed 7 bases, with 5 bases lying between them. CDR3 in amino acids: CASSEFGGYTF. CDR3 in DNA: TGTGCCAGCAGTGAATTTGGTGGCTACACCTTC.

This chain connects TRBV4-3 to TRBJ2-7; possibly TRBD1 or TRBD2 for D (5 bases each). Trimming left V 1 base short and J 3 bases short, with 7 bases between. The CDR3 sequence is 13 residues long. From germline, CDR1 is LGHNA and CDR2 YSLEER. The DNA of the CDR3 is TGCGCCAGCAGCCAAGGGGACGGCTACGAGCAGTACTTC. Residues: CASSQGDGYEQYF.

The V call is TRBV30, the J call TRBJ2-3; 8 positions match TRBD2. Germline values: CDR1 GTSNPN, CDR2 SVGIG (reference sequence). V shed 3 bases and J 4 bases; nucleotides not matched to a gene: 15. The CDR3 runs to 17 residues. The CDR3 here is CAWRRTERGRGADTQYF. In DNA form, the CDR3 reads TGTGCCTGGAGAAGGACCGAGCGGGGGAGGGGTGCAGATACGCAGTATTTT.

The V gene is TRBV11-2, the J gene TRBJ2-1; 9 bases are a match to TRBD1. The J segment lost 7 bases and the V segment lost 5 bases, leaving 9 bases of the junction unmatched. There are 15 residues in the CDR3. Germline V lookup: CDR1 SGHAT, CDR2 FQNNGV. CDR3 loop: CASSRRGTGMNEQFF. CDR3 nucleotide sequence: TGTGCCAGCAGCCGCCGCGGGACAGGGATGAATGAGCAGTTCTTC.

The DNA for the CDR3 is TGTGCCAGCAGCTTGTCTGGGACTTACGAGCAGTACTTC. Protein sequence: CASSLSGTYEQYF. The chain combines TRBV5-8 with TRBJ2-7; the D gene is possibly TRBD2 (6 bases). Trimming shortened V by 1 base and J by 4 bases, and 9 bases separated the two germline ends. The CDR3 length is 13 residues. Germline V gene sequence: CDR1 SGHTS, CDR2 YDEGEE.

The chain is built from TRBV6-2 or TRBV6-3 and TRBJ1-5, with unresolved D. This CDR3 region has 17 residues. Between the trimmed V and J ends, which lost 5 bases and 3 bases, there was a span of 20 bases. Germline V CDR1 and CDR2: MNHEY, SVGEGT. The CDR3 DNA reads TGTGCCAGCAGTCCCCATAGCGGGAGCGGGGTCAATCAGCCCCAGCATTTT. It encodes CASSPHSGSGVNQPQHF.

The chain's CDR3 is CAWKPLEGYGYTF. The CDR3 DNA reads TGTGCCTGGAAGCCCCTAGAAGGCTATGGCTACACCTTC. The chain links TRBV30 to TRBJ1-2; D unclear. V lost 4 bases and J lost 4, with 13 bases in between. This CDR3 comprises 13 residues. Germline V gene data show CDR1 as GTSNPN and CDR2 as SVGIG (reference sequence).

The J gene is TRBJ1-2, the V gene TRBV4-3; 8 bases align to TRBD1. CDR3 size: 14 residues. Losses at the gene ends were 1 base for V and 4 bases for J; bases not matched to a gene: 2. Germline V gene sequence: CDR1 LGHNA, CDR2 YSLEER. CDR3 in DNA: TGCGCCAGCAGCCAAGCGACAGGGGCCTATGGCTACACCTTC. Translated, it gives CASSQATGAYGYTF.

The DNA for the CDR3 is TGTGCCAGCTCACCAGGGGAAGGATCTGGAAACACCATATATTTT. This encodes CASSPGEGSGNTIYF. The rearrangement uses TRBV18 and TRBJ1-3; unclear D gene. Trimming cost V 2 bases and J 1 base, with 9 bases left between them. Per the germline V gene, CDR1 is KGHSH and CDR2 is LQKENI. The CDR3 runs to 15 residues.

This clone was seen a single time. This chain uses TRBV4-1 with TRBJ2-1, with D perhaps matching TRBD2 (5 bases). This CDR3 has 14 amino acids. Germline CDR1 and CDR2: MGHRA and YSYEKL. Trimming removed 4 bases at V and 4 bases at J, with 11 bases between. The DNA for the CDR3 is TGCGCCAGCAGCCCCGGACTGGAATACAATGAGCAGTTCTTC. It specifies CASSPGLEYNEQFF.

The CDR3 nucleotides read TGTGCCACCAGCAGCACTAGCGGGGGGTACAATGAGCAGTTCTTC. It translates to CATSSTSGGYNEQFF. The chain has TRBV15 and TRBJ2-1; 12 positions agree with TRBD2. Germline V gene data show CDR1 as LNHNV and CDR2 as YYDKDF (reference sequence). The CDR3 runs 15 residues. V gave up 3 bases and J gave up 4 bases; unmatched junction bases: 1.

J is TRBJ1-5 and V is TRBV6-6; possible D gene TRBD1, 6 bases. Germline CDR1 MNHNY, CDR2 SVGAGI (reference sequence). V was trimmed by 6 bases and J by 3 bases, leaving 9 bases between them. The CDR3 length is 13 residues. CDR3 loop: CASSRQANQPQHF. CDR3 bases: TGTGCCAGCAGCCGACAGGCCAATCAGCCCCAGCATTTT.

V is TRBV3-1 (or the pseudogene TRBV3-2) and J is TRBJ1-1; TRBD1 aligns across 7 bases. The CDR3 is made up of 16 amino acids. The trim removed 4 bases at V and 0 bases at J, leaving 8 bases unmatched. Germline V CDR1 and CDR2: LGHDT, YNNKEL (reference sequence). In DNA form, the CDR3 reads TGTGCCAGCAGCCGACTACAGGGGACTTTGAACACTGAAGCTTTCTTT. Translated, it gives CASSRLQGTLNTEAFF.

The V call is TRBV7-9, the J call TRBJ2-7; TRBD2 might be the D (5 bases). The CDR3 runs to 14 residues. V dropped 0 bases and J dropped 3 bases, with 9 bases sitting between them. In germline, CDR1 is SEHNR, CDR2 FQNEAQ (reference sequence). The CDR3 protein is CASSLAARGYEQYF. Written as DNA, the CDR3 is TGTGCCAGCAGCTTAGCTGCCCGGGGCTACGAGCAGTACTTC. Supplemented by reference TRBV7-9 and TRBJ2-7, the full variable domain reads DTGVSQNPRHKITKRGQNVTFRCDPISEHNRLYWYRQTLGQGPEFLTYFQNEAQLEKSRLLSDRFSAERPKGSFSTLEIQRTEQGDSAMYLCASSLAARGYEQYFGPGTRLTVT.

This chain links TRBV27 with TRBJ1-1; D is unresolved. CDR1 is MNHEY and CDR2 is SMNVEV in the germline V gene (reference sequence). This CDR3 contains 14 residues. Trimming removed 0 bases at V and 2 bases at J, with 7 bases between. In nucleotides, the CDR3 is TGTGCCAGCAGTTTATCTGCAGGTAACACTGAAGCTTTCTTT. Protein product: CASSLSAGNTEAFF.